The 14 T cell receptor beta chains reported below all come from one sample, sequenced in a study of PD-1 blockade in classical Hodgkin lymphoma. All patients relapsed after autologous stem cell transplantation, and brentuximab vedotin exposure varied. Thawed PBMCs were the source of CD4+ T cells, purified by magnetic negative selection. Only in-frame clones appear in the TCRdb table, and some are missing; sequencing was by immunoSEQ multiplex PCR. In the table there are about 27,000 clones, around three quarters of which are singletons. The sequencing here drew on CD4+ T cells from blood, taken at baseline. The receptors shown here come from a human donor with classical Hodgkin lymphoma.

J is TRBJ1-2 and V is TRBV6-5, with TRBD1 identical over 7 bases. Per the germline V gene, CDR1 is MNHEY and CDR2 is SVGAGI. This CDR3 contains 15 residues. V shed 5 bases, J shed 4 bases, and the junction held 10 bases outside the gene matches. In DNA, the CDR3 is TGTGCCAGCAGTCGAACAGGGGAGGCAGTCTATGGCTACACCTTC. It yields the protein CASSRTGEAVYGYTF.

This clone counts as medium-sized. This chain connects TRBV6-1 to TRBJ2-5; tentative D call: TRBD1 (5 bases). The V end lost 4 bases, the J end lost 3 bases, and 9 bases lay between the germline ends. This CDR3 has 13 residues. Germline CDR1 and CDR2: MNHNS and SASEGT. The CDR3 nucleotides are TGTGCCAGCAGTGCCCAGGGTGAAGAGACCCAGTACTTC. Translation: CASSAQGEETQYF.

This rearrangement joins TRBV27 to TRBJ1-2; 7 nucleotides match TRBD1. V lost 6 bases and J lost 4; bases outside the gene matches: 11. Germline loops: CDR1 MNHEY, CDR2 SMNVEV (reference sequence). The CDR3 consists of 15 residues. CDR3 amino acids: CASRYRTGGSYGYTF. For the CDR3, the DNA is TGTGCCAGCAGGTACCGGACAGGTGGATCCTATGGCTACACCTTC.

This chain connects TRBV30 to TRBJ1-1, with D hard to call. Per the germline V gene, CDR1 is GTSNPN and CDR2 is SVGIG (reference sequence). CDR3 size: 13 residues. V was clipped by 6 bases and J by 4 bases, with 15 bases between them. CDR3 nucleotide sequence: TGTGCCTGCGGGCCCCACGTTAGCACTGAAGCTTTCTTT. Translated, it gives CACGPHVSTEAFF.

The V gene is TRBV18, the J gene TRBJ2-1, with a tentative D call TRBD2 (6 bases). The CDR3 is 16 residues long. V lost 6 bases, J lost 0 bases, and 15 bases lay in between. Germline V gives CDR1 KGHSH, CDR2 LQKENI. CDR3: CASSLVSGYSYNEQFF. The CDR3 DNA reads as TGTGCCAGCTCCCTAGTTAGCGGATACTCCTACAATGAGCAGTTCTTC. The variable domain in full, with the rest retrieved from reference TRBV18 and TRBJ2-1, is NAGVMQNPRHLVRRRGQEARLRCSPMKGHSHVYWYRQLPEEGLKFMVYLQKENIIDESGMPKERFSAEFPKEGPSILRIQQVVRGDSAAYFCASSLVSGYSYNEQFFGPGTRLTVL.

The CDR3 bases are TGCGCCAGCAGCCGACAGGGGCTGGAAGCAGATACGCAGTATTTT. Its protein product is CASSRQGLEADTQYF. V is TRBV4-3 and J is TRBJ2-3, with 8 bases that match TRBD1. The CDR3 length is 15 residues. The trim removed 4 bases at V and 4 bases at J, leaving 7 bases unmatched. The germline CDR1 and CDR2 sequences are LGHNA and YSLEER.

The rearrangement uses TRBV13 and TRBJ1-3; D unresolved. The CDR3 is made up of 15 amino acids. Germline CDR1 is PRHDT and CDR2 is FYEKMQ (reference sequence). Between the trimmed V and J ends, which lost 3 bases and 2 bases, there was a span of 11 bases. The CDR3 nucleotides read TGTGCCAGCAGCTTTGGCGGGCGAACTGGAAACACCATATATTTT. Its translation is CASSFGGRTGNTIYF.

A few counts support this clone. The CDR3 DNA is TGTGCCAGCAGCTTAGGACGCCAGGGGATCAACGAGCAGTACTTC. Encoded protein: CASSLGRQGINEQYF. The gene calls are TRBV7-9 and TRBJ2-7; perhaps TRBD1 as D (6 bases). Trimming stripped 1 base from V and 5 bases from J, with 15 bases between. Germline V CDR1 and CDR2: SEHNR, FQNEAQ (reference sequence). The CDR3 has 15 amino acids.

The V call is TRBV5-4, the J call TRBJ2-7; 8 bases are a match to TRBD2. The CDR3 sequence is 15 residues long. The V gene end was trimmed by 0 bases and the J gene end by 0 bases; junction bases not matched to a gene: 2. CDR1 SGHNT and CDR2 YYREEE come from the germline V gene (reference sequence). As DNA, the CDR3 is TGTGCCAGCAGCTTGGAGCGGGGGCCCTCCTACGAGCAGTACTTC. It translates to CASSLERGPSYEQYF.

The gene calls are TRBV5-8 and TRBJ2-1, with D perhaps TRBD1 (5 bases). CDR3 length equals 15 residues. From germline, CDR1 is SGHTS and CDR2 YDEGEE. The V gene lost 2 bases and the J gene lost 5 bases, with 14 bases spanning the gap. DNA of the CDR3: TGTGCCAGCAGCTTAGGGCAGGGAATTAACAATGAGCAGTTCTTC. This translates into CASSLGQGINNEQFF.

The chain joins TRBV11-3 to TRBJ2-1; D possibly corresponds to TRBD1 (5 bases). Germline V lookup: CDR1 SGHNT, CDR2 YENEEA. The V and J ends lost 0 bases and 8 bases respectively, with 14 bases between them. The CDR3 has 15 residues. The CDR3 spells CASSLDPVRADEQFF. Here the CDR3 DNA reads TGTGCCAGCAGCTTAGATCCAGTCAGGGCCGATGAGCAGTTCTTC.

This chain uses TRBV5-5 with TRBJ2-1, with D tentatively TRBD2 (5 bases). CDR3 length: 16 residues. V dropped 2 bases and J dropped 0 bases, with 12 bases sitting between them. Germline V gene lookup returns CDR1 SGHKS and CDR2 YYEKEE (reference sequence). CDR3 amino acids: CASSFFDYYSYNEQFF. CDR3 DNA: TGTGCCAGCAGCTTCTTCGACTATTACTCCTACAATGAGCAGTTCTTC.

V is TRBV6-6 and J is TRBJ2-5; D possibly matches TRBD1 or TRBD2 (6 bases each). Trimming pared 5 bases from V and 4 bases from J, leaving 17 bases between. CDR1 and CDR2 from the germline V gene are MNHNY and SVGAGI (reference sequence). The CDR3 has 15 residues. The CDR3 is CASSTTRGVSETQYF. DNA for the CDR3: TGTGCCAGCAGTACAACTAGGGGGGTATCAGAGACCCAGTACTTC.

The chain joins TRBV7-3 to TRBJ2-7; tentative D call: TRBD1 (6 bases). Trimming removed 2 bases from V and 3 bases from J, with 8 bases in between. CDR1 SGHTA and CDR2 FQGTGA come from the germline V gene. This CDR3 has 13 amino acids. The CDR3 DNA reads as TGTGCCAGCAGCTTAGAACAGGGCTACGAGCAGTACTTC. Protein product: CASSLEQGYEQYF.